This entry describes one T cell receptor (beta chain). No antigen is known for it. The junction departs from germline at one end; a sequencing error may be responsible. The CDR3 contains 13 residues. Per the germline V gene, CDR1 is SGHRS and CDR2 is YFSETQ. CD8+CD57+ cell expansion, shown by flow cytometry, had occurred in the patients selected for sequencing. Profiling of TCR beta VDJ combinations and CDR3 sequences used genomic DNA as template. A single record per CDR3 protein comes from TCRdb applying MiXCR to the reads. This sample has 200,000 to 250,000 distinct CDR3 sequences, with less than 60% found just once. This sample stems from a study of CD8+CD57+ T cells in acquired aplastic anemia. Study information: Sorted CD4+ and CD8+ cells gave a mean 3.2 ug DNA, range about 0.19 to 27.4 ug.

Regarding the study as a whole: No significant patient-versus-control difference appeared in CD8+ Simpson's diversity.

The chain has TRBV5-1 and TRBJ2-3; perhaps TRBD1 as D (5 bases). Sequencing used sorted CD4+, CD8+, or CD8+CD57+ T cells (not recorded which) from PBMCs. This clonotype was sampled from a human donor with aplastic anemia. The CDR3 loop is CASSEATADTQYF. As DNA, the CDR3 is TGTGCCAGCAGTGAAGCGACAGCTGATACGCAGTATTTT.